What follows are 12 T cell receptor beta chains derived from one specimen sequenced in a study of blood T cell repertoires in COVID-19. The assay was immunoSEQ multiplex PCR, and TCRdb's table has in-frame clones only and misses some. The table records about 290,000 clones, about nine tenths of them present only once. Sequencing used peripheral blood. All receptors come from a woman aged 25 to 45 with COVID-19, enrolled during active disease.

This chain uses TRBV7-8 with TRBJ1-5, with unresolved D. CDR1 and CDR2 from the germline V gene are SGHVS and FQNEAQ. The V end lost 2 bases, the J end lost 0 bases, and 17 bases lay between the germline ends. The CDR3 loop spans 18 amino acids. DNA of the CDR3: TGTGCCAGCAGCTTACGGAGGTTTGGCAGGTTTAGCAATCAGCCCCAGCATTTT. Translating it yields CASSLRRFGRFSNQPQHF. Using reference TRBV7-8 and TRBJ1-5 for the parts outside the CDR3, the full variable domain is GAGVSQSPRYKVAKRGQDVALRCDPISGHVSLFWYQQALGQGPEFLTYFQNEAQLDKSGLPSDRFFAERPEGSVSTLKIQRTQQEDSAVYLCASSLRRFGRFSNQPQHFGDGTRLSIL.

The rearrangement joins TRBV18 to TRBJ1-1, with D possibly matching TRBD1 (6 bases). V lost 3 bases, J lost 5 bases, and 16 bases lay in between. Germline CDR1 reads KGHSH; CDR2 reads LQKENI. This CDR3 spans 15 amino acids. The CDR3, as DNA: TGTGCCAGCTCACCTACATTAACAGGGTGGACTGAAGCTTTCTTT. This sequence encodes CASSPTLTGWTEAFF.

This rearrangement joins TRBV7-6 to TRBJ2-1; D remains ambiguous. Germline values: CDR1 SGHVS, CDR2 FNYEAQ. The V end was cut by 3 bases, the J end by 8 bases, with 8 bases between. The CDR3 spans 12 residues. CDR3 sequence (DNA): TGTGCCAGCAGCTTTAGTCAGGATGAGCAGTTCTTC. Protein: CASSFSQDEQFF. The full variable domain, rest sourced from reference TRBV7-6 and TRBJ2-1, is GAGVSQSPRYKVTKRGQDVALRCDPISGHVSLYWYRQALGQGPEFLTYFNYEAQQDKSGLPNDRFSAERPEGSISTLTIQRTEQRDSAMYRCASSFSQDEQFFGPGTRLTVL.

The gene calls are TRBV10-3 and TRBJ1-1, with a weak D call TRBD1 (6 bases). Germline V gene data show CDR1 as ENHRY and CDR2 as SYGVKD. This CDR3 contains 14 residues. Trimming removed 7 bases from V and 3 bases from J, with 15 bases in between. CDR3: CAITTTDSDTEAFF. CDR3 bases: TGTGCCATCACAACAACGGACAGCGACACTGAAGCTTTCTTT.

The rearrangement joins TRBV7-6 to TRBJ1-3; no reliable D call. Trimming left V 3 bases short and J 0 bases short, with 9 bases between. The CDR3 has 15 amino acids. Looked up from germline, CDR1 is SGHVS and CDR2 is FNYEAQ. Written as DNA, the CDR3 is TGTGCCAGCAGCTTGGACGGGAGCTCTGGAAACACCATATATTTT. Translating it yields CASSLDGSSGNTIYF.

The rearrangement links TRBV18 to TRBJ1-1; TRBD1 matches at 7 bases. The germline gives CDR1 KGHSH, CDR2 LQKENI. The CDR3 is 17 residues long. V lost 5 bases and J lost 1; bases outside the gene matches: 13. The CDR3 is CASSRQKGGRGNTEAFF. The CDR3 DNA follows: TGTGCCAGCTCAAGACAAAAAGGGGGCCGGGGGAACACTGAAGCTTTCTTT.

V is TRBV28 and J is TRBJ1-5; 9 bases agree with TRBD1. Germline CDR1 reads MDHEN; CDR2 reads SYDVKM. There are 15 residues in the CDR3. Trimming removed 2 bases from V and 6 bases from J; junction bases left unmatched: 5. The CDR3 reads CASSLGQGIGQPQHF. Written as DNA, the CDR3 is TGTGCCAGCAGTTTAGGACAGGGGATCGGTCAGCCCCAGCATTTT.

This rearrangement joins TRBV5-1 to TRBJ2-2; D gene unclear. The germline V gene encodes CDR1 SGHRS and CDR2 YFSETQ. Trimming left V 2 bases short and J 8 bases short, with 10 bases between. There are 13 residues in the CDR3. CDR3 protein: CASSFNEVGELFF. The CDR3 coding sequence is TGCGCCAGCAGCTTTAACGAGGTGGGGGAGCTGTTTTTT. Complete variable domain (other parts from reference TRBV5-1 and TRBJ2-2): KAGVTQTPRYLIKTRGQQVTLSCSPISGHRSVSWYQQTPGQGLQFLFEYFSETQRNKGNFPGRFSGRQFSNSRSEMNVSTLELGDSALYLCASSFNEVGELFFGEGSRLTVL.

The chain uses TRBV3-1 (or the pseudogene TRBV3-2) and TRBJ1-2; 9 positions match TRBD1. The germline V gene encodes CDR1 LGHDT and CDR2 YNNKEL (reference sequence). The length of the CDR3 is 14 residues. V gave up 1 base and J gave up 8 bases; unmatched junction bases: 5. This chain's CDR3 is CASSQGGQGQGYTF. The DNA of the CDR3 is TGTGCCAGCAGCCAAGGAGGACAGGGGCAGGGCTACACCTTC.

The chain couples TRBV28 to TRBJ1-3, with 8 positions matching TRBD1. Germline CDR1 and CDR2: MDHEN and SYDVKM. The CDR3 runs 16 residues. The J segment lost 5 bases and the V segment lost 5 bases, leaving 11 bases of the junction unmatched. The CDR3 DNA reads TGTGCCAGCAGTCCGCCCCGCAGGGGGCCCAGAAACACCATATATTTT. Protein sequence: CASSPPRRGPRNTIYF.

The chain recombines TRBV11-2 with TRBJ2-3; D is uncertain. The V end was cut by 0 bases, the J end by 2 bases, with 12 bases between. Germline lookup yields CDR1 SGHAT and CDR2 FQNNGV. This CDR3 spans 16 amino acids. Here the CDR3 reads CASSLDPRLFTDTQYF. The CDR3 DNA reads as TGTGCCAGCAGCTTAGATCCTAGACTCTTCACAGATACGCAGTATTTT.

V gene TRBV5-4 combines with J gene TRBJ2-5, with a possible D match to TRBD2 (6 bases). V was trimmed by 3 bases and J by 4 bases, leaving 13 bases between them. Per germline, CDR1 SGHNT and CDR2 YYREEE (reference sequence). This CDR3 is built from 14 residues. The CDR3: CASSSGLVRETQYF. CDR3 nucleotides: TGTGCCAGCAGCTCGGGACTGGTAAGAGAGACCCAGTACTTC.